These T cell receptor beta chains were read from a single sample in a study of shared clonotypes between healthy human individuals. The assay was immunoSEQ multiplex PCR, and TCRdb's table has in-frame clones only and misses some. Here the sample spans around 1.1 million clones, 60% to 80% being singletons. Specimen: memory CD4+ T cells from PBMCs. These receptors all stem from a young man in good health. Some clones in this sample may be carry-over from other donors' samples. CDR3s include the opening cysteine and the closing phenylalanine or tryptophan. The D gene is left open where the match is weak. Size is stated for part of the rows, as once, few or many counts, or as a class when the clone is expanded.

d_call clone_size j_call v_call cdr3_nt cdr3_aa
- - TRBJ2-2 TRBV18 TGTGCCAGCTCCAACCGGGGATCCGGGGAGCTGTTTTTT CASSNRGSGELFF
- - TRBJ2-2 TRBV4-2 TGTGCCAGCAGCCAAGACGATTGGACCGGGGAGCTGTTTTTT CASSQDDWTGELFF
- - TRBJ2-7 TRBV6-1 TGTGCCAGCAGTTCGACCGGGGTAAGATCCTACGAGCAGTACTTC CASSSTGVRSYEQYF
TRBD1 few TRBJ2-1 TRBV6-5 TGTGCCAGCCGTCCGGGACAGCGCCTTCATGAGCAGTTCTTC CASRPGQRLHEQFF
- - TRBJ2-1 TRBV4-1 TGCGCCAGCAGCCTTACAACACAGTCGCAATACAATGAGCAGTTCTTC CASSLTTQSQYNEQFF
- - TRBJ2-7 TRBV7-8 TGTGCCAGCAGTTTCCTCCGCTACTCACCCTACGGGCGGTACTTC CASSFLRYSPYGRYF
- - TRBJ1-5 TRBV11-2 TGTGCCAGCAGCTTAGTCCGGGGTCAGCCCCAGCATTTT CASSLVRGQPQHF
- - TRBJ2-3 TRBV6-1 TGTGCCAGCAGAGTTCAGGGCGCAGATACGCAGTATTTT CASRVQGADTQYF
- - TRBJ2-3 TRBV5-6 TGTGCCAGCAGCTTGGGGTCTAGCACAGATACGCAGTATTTT CASSLGSSTDTQYF
TRBD2 - TRBJ2-7 TRBV10-3 TGTGCCATCAGTGAGTCAGCCGGACTAGCTGGCGAGCAGTACTTC CAISESAGLAGEQYF
TRBD1 - TRBJ1-2 TRBV28 TGTGCCAGCAGACAGGGGGATTATGGCTACACCTTC CASRQGDYGYTF